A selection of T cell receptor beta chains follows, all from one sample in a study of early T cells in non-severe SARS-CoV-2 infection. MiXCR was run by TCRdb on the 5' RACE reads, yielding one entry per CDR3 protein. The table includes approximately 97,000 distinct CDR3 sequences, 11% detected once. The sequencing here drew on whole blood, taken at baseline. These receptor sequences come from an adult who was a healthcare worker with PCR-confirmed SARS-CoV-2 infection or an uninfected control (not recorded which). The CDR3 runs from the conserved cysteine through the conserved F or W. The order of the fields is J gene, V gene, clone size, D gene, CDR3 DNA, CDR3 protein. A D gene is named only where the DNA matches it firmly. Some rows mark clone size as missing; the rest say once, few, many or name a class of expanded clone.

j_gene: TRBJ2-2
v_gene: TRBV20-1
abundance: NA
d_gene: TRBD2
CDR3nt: TGCAGTGCGGCTCCGGGACTAGCCTACACCGGGGAGCTGTTTTTT
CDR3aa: CSAAPGLAYTGELFF

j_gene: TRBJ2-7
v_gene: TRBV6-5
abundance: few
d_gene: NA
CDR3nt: TGTGCCAGCAGCTCCCCGGGGACCTACGAGCAGTACTTC
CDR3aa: CASSSPGTYEQYF

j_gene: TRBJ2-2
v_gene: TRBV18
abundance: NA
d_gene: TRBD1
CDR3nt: TGTGCCAGCTCACCGGGAACAGGGGCTACCGGGGAGCTGTTTTTT
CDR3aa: CASSPGTGATGELFF

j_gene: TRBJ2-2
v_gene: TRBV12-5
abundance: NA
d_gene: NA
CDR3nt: TGTGCTAGTGGTTTGGTCTTTCTGGGCACCGCGAACACCGGGGAGCTGTTTTTT
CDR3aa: CASGLVFLGTANTGELFF

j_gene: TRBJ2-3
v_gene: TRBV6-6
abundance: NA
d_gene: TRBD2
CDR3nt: TGTGCCAGCAGCGGGACTAGCGGGAGTGGAGGGACGCAGTATTTT
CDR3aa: CASSGTSGSGGTQYF

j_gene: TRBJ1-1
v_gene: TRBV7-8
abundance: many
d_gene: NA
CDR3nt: TGTGCCAGCAGCTTATTCGGGGGCACTGAAGCTTTCTTT
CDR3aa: CASSLFGGTEAFF

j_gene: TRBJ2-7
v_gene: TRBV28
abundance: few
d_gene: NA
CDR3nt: TGTGCCAGCAGGCCGCGGGCCACCTACGAGCAGTACTTC
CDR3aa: CASRPRATYEQYF

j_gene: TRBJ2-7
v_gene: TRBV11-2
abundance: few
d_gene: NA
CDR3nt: TGTGCCAGCAGCCAGGTCCCCAGCGGCGAGCAGTACTTC
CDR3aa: CASSQVPSGEQYF

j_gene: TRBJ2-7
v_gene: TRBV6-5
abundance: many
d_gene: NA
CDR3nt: TGTGCCAGCAGTTACTCCGGGGGCGTTAGGTACGAGCAGTACTTC
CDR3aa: CASSYSGGVRYEQYF

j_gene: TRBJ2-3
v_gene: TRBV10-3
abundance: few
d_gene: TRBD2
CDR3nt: TGTGCCATCAGTGGAGCGGGGGGGCCCGATACGCAGTATTTT
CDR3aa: CAISGAGGPDTQYF

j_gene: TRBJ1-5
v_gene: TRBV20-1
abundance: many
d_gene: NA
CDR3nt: TGCAGTGCTGTAACAGGGAGCTCCAATCAGCCCCAGCATTTT
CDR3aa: CSAVTGSSNQPQHF

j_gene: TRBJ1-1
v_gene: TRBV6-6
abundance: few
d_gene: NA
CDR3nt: TGTGCCAGCCGCAGACTAGGAGAGAACACTGAAGCTTTCTTT
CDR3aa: CASRRLGENTEAFF

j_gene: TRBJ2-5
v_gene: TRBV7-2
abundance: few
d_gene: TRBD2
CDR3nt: TGTGCCAGTGGGGTAGCGGGAGGCGGGGAGACCCAGTACTTC
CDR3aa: CASGVAGGGETQYF

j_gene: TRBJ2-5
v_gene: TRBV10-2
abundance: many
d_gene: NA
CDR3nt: TGCGCCAGCAGTGAGTCGAATGCAGGGGCCTACCAAGAGACCCAGTACTTC
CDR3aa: CASSESNAGAYQETQYF

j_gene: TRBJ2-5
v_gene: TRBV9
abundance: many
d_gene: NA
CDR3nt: TGTGCCAGCAGCGCAGGGACTTCTCAAGAGACCCAGTACTTC
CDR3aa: CASSAGTSQETQYF

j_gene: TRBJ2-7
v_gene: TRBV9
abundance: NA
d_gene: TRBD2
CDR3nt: TGTGCCAGCAGCCCGCAGCGGGAGGGCCATTCCTACGAGCAGTACTTC
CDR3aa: CASSPQREGHSYEQYF

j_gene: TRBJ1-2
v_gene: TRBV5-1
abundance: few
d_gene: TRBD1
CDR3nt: TGCGCCAGCAGCTCGACAGGGGAGGATGGCTACACCTTC
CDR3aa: CASSSTGEDGYTF

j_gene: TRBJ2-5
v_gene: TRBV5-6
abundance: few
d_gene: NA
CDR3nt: TGTGCCAGCAGCTTCCGGGAACAAGAGACCCAGTACTTC
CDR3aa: CASSFREQETQYF

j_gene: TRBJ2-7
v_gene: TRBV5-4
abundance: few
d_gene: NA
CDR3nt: TGTGCCAGCGGTATCTCAGGGGACCCCTACGAGCAGTACTTC
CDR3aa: CASGISGDPYEQYF

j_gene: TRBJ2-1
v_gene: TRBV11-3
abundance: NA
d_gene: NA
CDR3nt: TGTGCCAGCAGCCCCCGCCAAGGGCCAGACAATGAGCAGTTCTTC
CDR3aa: CASSPRQGPDNEQFF

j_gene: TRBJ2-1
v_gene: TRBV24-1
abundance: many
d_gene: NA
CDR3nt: TGTGCCACCAGTGATTCGGACCCCAATGAGCAGTTCTTC
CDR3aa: CATSDSDPNEQFF

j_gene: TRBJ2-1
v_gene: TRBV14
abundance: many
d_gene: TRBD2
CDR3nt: TGTGCCAGCAGCCAAGATCGGCGGGAGGGGAATGAGCAGTTCTTC
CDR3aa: CASSQDRREGNEQFF

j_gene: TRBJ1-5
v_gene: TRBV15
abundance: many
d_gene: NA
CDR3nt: TGTGCCACCAGCAGAGTGGATAGCAATCAGCCCCAGCATTTT
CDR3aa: CATSRVDSNQPQHF

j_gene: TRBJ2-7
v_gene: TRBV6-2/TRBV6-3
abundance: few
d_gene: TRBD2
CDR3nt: TGTGCCAGCAGTACCGGGACTAGACTGTACGAGCAGTACTTC
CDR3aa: CASSTGTRLYEQYF

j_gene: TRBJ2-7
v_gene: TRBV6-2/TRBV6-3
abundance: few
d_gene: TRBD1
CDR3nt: TGTGCCAGCAGTTATCGGGGACAGGGAACTAACGAGCAGTACTTC
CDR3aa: CASSYRGQGTNEQYF

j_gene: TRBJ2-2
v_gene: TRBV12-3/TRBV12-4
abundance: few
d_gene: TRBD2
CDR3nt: TGTGCCAGCAGACCAATACTCCGGACCGGTTGGTTAGCGGGAGATGGAACCGGGGAGCTGTTTTTT
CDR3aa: CASRPILRTGWLAGDGTGELFF

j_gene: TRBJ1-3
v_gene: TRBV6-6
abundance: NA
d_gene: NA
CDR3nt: TGTGCCAGCAGTTACGAGGGGGGAGGAAACACCATATATTTT
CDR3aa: CASSYEGGGNTIYF

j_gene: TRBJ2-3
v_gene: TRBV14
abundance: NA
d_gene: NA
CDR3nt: TGTGCCAGCAGCCAAGATCTGACAGATACGCAGTATTTT
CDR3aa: CASSQDLTDTQYF

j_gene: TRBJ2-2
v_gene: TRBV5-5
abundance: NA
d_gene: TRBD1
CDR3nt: TGTGCCAGCAGCCCTCGACAGGGGGCGAACACCGGGGAGCTGTTTTTT
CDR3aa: CASSPRQGANTGELFF

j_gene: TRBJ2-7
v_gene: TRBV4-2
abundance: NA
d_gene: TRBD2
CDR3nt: TGTGCCAGCAGCCAAAACTTTGGGACTAGCGGGAGTTTCCACGAGCAGTACTTC
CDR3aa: CASSQNFGTSGSFHEQYF

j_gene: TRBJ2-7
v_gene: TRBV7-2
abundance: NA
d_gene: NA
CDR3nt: TGTGCCAGCAGCTTAGCCCCTGGCGGGCTAGTTAAATCCTACGAGCAGTACTTC
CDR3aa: CASSLAPGGLVKSYEQYF

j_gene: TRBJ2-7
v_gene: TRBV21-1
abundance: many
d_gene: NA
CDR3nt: TGTGCCAGCAGCAAACCTCTAGCGGGGAGCTCCTACGAGCAGTACTTC
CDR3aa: CASSKPLAGSSYEQYF

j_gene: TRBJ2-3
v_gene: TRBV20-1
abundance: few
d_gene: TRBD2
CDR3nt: TGCAGTGCACCCCGTCGTGGCAGCGGGGGGCCCACAGATACGCAGTATTTT
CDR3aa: CSAPRRGSGGPTDTQYF

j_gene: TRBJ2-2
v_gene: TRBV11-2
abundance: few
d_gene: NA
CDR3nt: TGTGCCAGCAGCTCCCGACTAACACACCCTGACGGGGAGCTGTTTTTT
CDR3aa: CASSSRLTHPDGELFF

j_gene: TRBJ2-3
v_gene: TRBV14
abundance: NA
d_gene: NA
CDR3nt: TGTGCCAGCAGCCAAGGAGGTAGCCCCTCGTGGGATACGCAGTATTTT
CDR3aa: CASSQGGSPSWDTQYF

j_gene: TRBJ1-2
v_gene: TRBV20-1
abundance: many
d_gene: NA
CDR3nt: TGCAGTGCGAGAGACCAGCTCCAATTCTATGGCTACACCTTC
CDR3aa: CSARDQLQFYGYTF

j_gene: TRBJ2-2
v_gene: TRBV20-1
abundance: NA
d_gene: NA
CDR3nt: TGCAGTGCCCCCGACAGAAGCACCGGGGAGCTGTTTTTT
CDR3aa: CSAPDRSTGELFF

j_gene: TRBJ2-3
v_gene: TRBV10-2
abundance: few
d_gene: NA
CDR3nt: TGCGCCAGCAGTGAGCCCGGTGGCGGGGGCGCGGATACGCAGTATTTT
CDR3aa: CASSEPGGGGADTQYF

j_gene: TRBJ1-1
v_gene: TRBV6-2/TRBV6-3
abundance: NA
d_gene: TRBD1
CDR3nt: TGTGCCAGCAGTTGGACTACCGGGACAGGAAAAACTGAAGCTTTCTTT
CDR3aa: CASSWTTGTGKTEAFF

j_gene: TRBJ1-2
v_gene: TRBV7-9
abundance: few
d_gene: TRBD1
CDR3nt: TGTGCCAGCAGCTCCCGGGACAGGGTTATCTATGGCTACACCTTC
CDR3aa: CASSSRDRVIYGYTF

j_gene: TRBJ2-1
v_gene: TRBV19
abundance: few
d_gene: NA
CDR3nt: TGTGCCAGTAGTATCTTCCCGGGGGACCTGAAATCGTTCTTC
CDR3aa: CASSIFPGDLKSFF

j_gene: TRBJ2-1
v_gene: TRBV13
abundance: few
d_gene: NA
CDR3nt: TGTGCCAGCAGCCCAAGCGTGGGCGAGCAGTTCTTC
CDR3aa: CASSPSVGEQFF

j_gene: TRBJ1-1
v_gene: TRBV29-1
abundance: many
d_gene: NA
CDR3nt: TGCAGCGTTGTAGGTGGGAGACAGGCGTCTGAAGCTTTCTTT
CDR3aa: CSVVGGRQASEAFF

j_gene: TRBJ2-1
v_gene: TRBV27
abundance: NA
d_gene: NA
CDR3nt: TGTGCCAGCAGTTTATCTATCCCCTCCTACAATGAGCAGTTCTTC
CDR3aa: CASSLSIPSYNEQFF

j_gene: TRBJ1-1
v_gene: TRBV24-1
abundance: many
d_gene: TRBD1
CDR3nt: TGTGCCACCAGTGATCCTCGGACAGGGGGAACTGAAGCTTTCTTT
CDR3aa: CATSDPRTGGTEAFF

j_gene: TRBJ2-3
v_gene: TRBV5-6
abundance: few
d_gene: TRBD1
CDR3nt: TGTGCCAGCAGCCTCAGGACAGGGACGACAGATACGCAGTATTTT
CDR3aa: CASSLRTGTTDTQYF

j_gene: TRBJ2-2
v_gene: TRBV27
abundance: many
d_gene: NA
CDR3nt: TGTGCCAGCAGTTTGGGAAGACTCACCGGGGAGCTGTTTTTT
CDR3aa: CASSLGRLTGELFF

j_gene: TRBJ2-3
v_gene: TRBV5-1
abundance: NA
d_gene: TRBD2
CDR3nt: TGCGCCAGCATACGGGGGGAGAGCACAGATACGCAGTATTTT
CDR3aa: CASIRGESTDTQYF

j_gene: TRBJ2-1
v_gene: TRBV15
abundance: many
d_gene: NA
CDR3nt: TGTGCCACCAGCCGCCCTAGTGGACGGCCCTCCTACAATGAGCAGTTCTTC
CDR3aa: CATSRPSGRPSYNEQFF

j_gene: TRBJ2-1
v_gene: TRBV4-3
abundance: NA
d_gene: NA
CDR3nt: TGCGCCAGCAGCCCCCCGGCTAGCGACAGCTCCTACAATGAGCAGTTCTTC
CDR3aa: CASSPPASDSSYNEQFF

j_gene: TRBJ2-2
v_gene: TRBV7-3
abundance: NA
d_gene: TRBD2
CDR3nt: TGTGCCAGCAGCTCCCCGACTAGCGGGAGGACCGGGGAGCTGTTTTTT
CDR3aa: CASSSPTSGRTGELFF